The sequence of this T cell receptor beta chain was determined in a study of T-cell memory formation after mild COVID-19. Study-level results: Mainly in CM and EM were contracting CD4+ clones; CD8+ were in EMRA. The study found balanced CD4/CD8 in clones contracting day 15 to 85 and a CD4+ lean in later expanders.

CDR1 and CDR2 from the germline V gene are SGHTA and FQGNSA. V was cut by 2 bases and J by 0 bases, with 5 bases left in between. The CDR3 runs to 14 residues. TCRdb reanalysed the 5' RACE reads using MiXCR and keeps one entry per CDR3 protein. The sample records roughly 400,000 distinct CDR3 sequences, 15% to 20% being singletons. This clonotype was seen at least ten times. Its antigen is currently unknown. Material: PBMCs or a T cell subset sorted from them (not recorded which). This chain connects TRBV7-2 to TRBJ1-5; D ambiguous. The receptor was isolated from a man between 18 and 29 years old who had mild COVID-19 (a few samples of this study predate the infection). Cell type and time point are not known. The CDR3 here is CASSLWGSNQPQHF. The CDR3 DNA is TGTGCCAGCAGCTTATGGGGTAGCAATCAGCCCCAGCATTTT. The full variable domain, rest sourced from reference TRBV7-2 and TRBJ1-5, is GAGVSQSPSNKVTEKGKDVELRCDPISGHTALYWYRQSLGQGLEFLIYFQGNSAPDKSGLPSDRFSAERTGGSVSTLTIQRTQQEDSAVYLCASSLWGSNQPQHFGDGTRLSIL.